This T cell receptor (beta chain) derives from a study of metastatic and nonmetastatic thyroid tumors. Study at large: Patients with malignant and benign thyroid disease provided blood and tumor or nodule tissue, whose repertoires were compared. General study results and limits: A significant increase in TCR beta diversity was reportedly seen in malignant thyroid tumors relative to benign nodules, in blood and tumor.

Thyroid surgery was performed in patients who had received no treatment beforehand. In the case of this clone: What it recognizes is unknown.

The CDR3 loop spans 16 amino acids. Germline CDR1 LNHDA, CDR2 SQIVND (reference sequence). V lost 4 bases to trimming and J lost 3 bases, with 18 bases between them. Original processing notes: The authors used CDR3 differences across clinicopathological groups to build a distant-metastasis classifier for papillary thyroid cancer. Via MiXCR, TCRdb re-called the PCR reads. V and J calls and clone size were set by TCRdb, not the authors. The data show some 4,500 clones, with approximately 19% seen just once and approximately 23% held by the top ten. Sequenced material: adjacent normal tissue. The sequence came from a male donor with papillary thyroid cancer or a benign thyroid nodule (not recorded which). Some clones in this sample may be carry-over from other donors' samples. This sequence joins TRBV19 and TRBJ1-1, with D possibly TRBD1 on 5 matching bases. The CDR3 DNA sequence: TGTGCCAGTAGTACCCCCCTTAGAGGGGTGGACACTGAAGCTTTCTTT. It is translated as CASSTPLRGVDTEAFF.